Presented here are 8 T cell receptor beta chains from one specimen sequenced in a study of blood T cell repertoires in COVID-19. TCRdb's table, derived via immunoSEQ multiplex PCR, lists solely in-frame clones and lacks some. The sample records fewer than 150,000 clones, approximately 80% being singletons. The sample consisted of peripheral blood. All receptors derive from a woman aged 80 or older in a cohort sampled during active or convalescent COVID-19.

The chain couples TRBV5-1 to TRBJ2-3, with a possible D match to TRBD2 (5 bases). The V end was cut by 2 bases, the J end by 4 bases, with 11 bases between. CDR1 and CDR2 (germline): SGHRS, YFSETQ. The CDR3 is 14 residues long. CDR3 coding DNA: TGCGCCAGCAGCTTAATCCCCGGGGCAGATACGCAGTATTTT. It specifies CASSLIPGADTQYF.

The chain links TRBV6-6 to TRBJ1-1, with a possible D match to TRBD1 (6 bases). This CDR3 is 12 amino acids long. The V end lost 4 bases, the J end lost 6 bases, and 9 bases lay between the germline ends. Looked up from germline, CDR1 is MNHNY and CDR2 is SVGAGI (reference sequence). As DNA, the CDR3 is TGTGCCAGCAGTTTGGACAGCCCTGAAGCTTTCTTT. The encoded protein is CASSLDSPEAFF.

The chain is built from TRBV6-6 and TRBJ2-3; D unclear. The ends were cut back, 0 bases at V and 4 bases at J, with 14 bases in the middle. This CDR3 is 16 amino acids long. CDR1 MNHNY and CDR2 SVGAGI come from the germline V gene (reference sequence). CDR3 sequence (DNA): TGTGCCAGCAGTTACTCGGTGGCGGATAGGTCAGATACGCAGTATTTT. Residues: CASSYSVADRSDTQYF.

J is TRBJ2-3 and V is TRBV18, with a tentative D call TRBD1 (6 bases). This CDR3 comprises 14 residues. Germline V gene lookup returns CDR1 KGHSH and CDR2 LQKENI. With 5 bases removed from V and 5 bases from J, the gap between germline ends came to 14 bases. CDR3 DNA sequence: TGTGCCAGCTCATCCTCAGGGGTTTTAGATACGCAGTATTTT. It encodes CASSSSGVLDTQYF. The entire variable domain, with the rest obtained from reference TRBV18 and TRBJ2-3, is as follows: NAGVMQNPRHLVRRRGQEARLRCSPMKGHSHVYWYRQLPEEGLKFMVYLQKENIIDESGMPKERFSAEFPKEGPSILRIQQVVRGDSAAYFCASSSSGVLDTQYFGPGTRLTVL.

V and J are TRBV5-1 and TRBJ2-5, with D possibly TRBD2 on 5 matching bases. Germline-derived CDR1 and CDR2 are SGHRS and YFSETQ. Trimming pared 4 bases from V and 5 bases from J, leaving 18 bases between. The CDR3 extends over 15 amino acids. This CDR3 is CASSPGGVGVETQYF. The CDR3 DNA sequence: TGCGCCAGCAGCCCAGGAGGAGTTGGCGTGGAGACCCAGTACTTC. The full variable domain, its missing parts supplied by reference TRBV5-1 and TRBJ2-5, is KAGVTQTPRYLIKTRGQQVTLSCSPISGHRSVSWYQQTPGQGLQFLFEYFSETQRNKGNFPGRFSGRQFSNSRSEMNVSTLELGDSALYLCASSPGGVGVETQYFGPGTRLLVL.

The CDR3 reads CASSPLGREPQHF. In nucleotides, the CDR3 is TGTGCCAGTAGTCCCCTGGGGAGAGAGCCCCAGCATTTT. The gene calls are TRBV19 and TRBJ1-5, with D unresolved. The V end lost 5 bases, the J end lost 8 bases, and 13 bases lay between the germline ends. Germline CDR1 LNHDA, CDR2 SQIVND (reference sequence). This CDR3 is built from 13 residues.

The J gene is TRBJ2-1, the V gene TRBV5-1; 12 bases fit TRBD2. Per germline, CDR1 SGHRS and CDR2 YFSETQ. The CDR3 extends over 14 amino acids. V lost 5 bases to trimming and J lost 8 bases; unmatched junction nucleotides: 5. CDR3 DNA sequence: TGCGCCAGCAGTTCGACTAGCGGGGGTTATGAGCAGTTCTTC. The encoded protein is CASSSTSGGYEQFF.

This clone appeared a single time. V is TRBV5-1 and J is TRBJ1-1; D possibly corresponds to TRBD1 (5 bases). Trimming pared 1 base from V and 8 bases from J, leaving 18 bases between. Germline V lookup: CDR1 SGHRS, CDR2 YFSETQ. The length of the CDR3 is 15 residues. CDR3 bases: TGCGCCAGCAGCTTGAGTAACAGGAAGACTGGAGAAGCTTTCTTT. It specifies CASSLSNRKTGEAFF.